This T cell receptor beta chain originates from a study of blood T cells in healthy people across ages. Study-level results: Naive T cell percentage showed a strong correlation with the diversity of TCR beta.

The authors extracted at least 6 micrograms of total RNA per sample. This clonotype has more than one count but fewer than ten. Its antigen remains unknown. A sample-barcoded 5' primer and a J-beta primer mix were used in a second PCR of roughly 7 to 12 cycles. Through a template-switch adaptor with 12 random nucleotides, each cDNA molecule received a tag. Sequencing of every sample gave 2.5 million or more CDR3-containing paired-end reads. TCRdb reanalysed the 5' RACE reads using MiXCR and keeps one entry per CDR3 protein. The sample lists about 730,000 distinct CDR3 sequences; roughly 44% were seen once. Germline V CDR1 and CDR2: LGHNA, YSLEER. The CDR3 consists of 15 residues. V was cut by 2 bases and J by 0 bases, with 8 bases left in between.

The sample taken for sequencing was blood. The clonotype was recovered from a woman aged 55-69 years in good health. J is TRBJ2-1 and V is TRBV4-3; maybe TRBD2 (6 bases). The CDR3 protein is CASSQLSGSYNEQFF. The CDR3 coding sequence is TGCGCCAGCAGCCAACTTAGCGGCTCCTACAATGAGCAGTTCTTC.